Below, 32 T cell receptor beta chains from the same sample are listed, as sequenced in a study of blood T cell repertoires in COVID-19. Method: immunoSEQ multiplex PCR; TCRdb's copy keeps in-frame clones and lacks some. The sample has 310,000 or so clones; 87% are singletons. Source material: PBMCs or T cells enriched from blood (not recorded which). The receptor set was obtained from a middle-aged woman who had recovered from COVID-19.

This clone was counted a single time. The chain's CDR3 is CASSSQGAYEQYF. The CDR3 DNA reads as TGTGCCAGCAGCTCCCAAGGGGCCTACGAGCAGTACTTC. The J gene is TRBJ2-7, the V gene TRBV12-3 or TRBV12-4, with a tentative D call TRBD1 (5 bases). V was clipped by 6 bases and J by 2 bases, with 11 bases between them. The CDR3 is 13 residues long.

This sequence joins TRBV7-2 and TRBJ2-1, with TRBD2 matching over 12 bases. Trimming took 0 bases from V and 0 from J; bases not matched to a gene: 9. This CDR3 has 20 amino acids. CDR1 is SGHTA, CDR2 FQGNSA, per germline. The CDR3 nucleotides are TGTGCCAGCAGCTTAGCGCCTAGCGGGAGGGTCCGGAACTCCTACAATGAGCAGTTCTTC. Translated: CASSLAPSGRVRNSYNEQFF.

This chain connects TRBV5-1 to TRBJ2-3; D is undetermined. Per germline, CDR1 SGHRS and CDR2 YFSETQ. Trimming stripped 3 bases from V and 1 base from J, with 9 bases between. There are 14 residues in the CDR3. In DNA form, the CDR3 reads TGCGCCAGCAGCTCCGTCCGGGGCACAGATACGCAGTATTTT. It yields the protein CASSSVRGTDTQYF.

The chain links TRBV19 to TRBJ1-5; D call uncertain. Germline values: CDR1 LNHDA, CDR2 SQIVND (reference sequence). The CDR3 consists of 13 residues. V lost 3 bases and J lost 7, with 10 bases in between. CDR3 protein: CASSMIRAQPQHF. The CDR3 bases are TGTGCCAGTAGTATGATCCGAGCCCAGCCCCAGCATTTT.

In DNA, the CDR3 is TGTGCCAGCAGTCTTCCCGGGGGACTGACTCACTACGAGCAGTACTTC. It translates to CASSLPGGLTHYEQYF. The chain couples TRBV28 to TRBJ2-7; tentative D call: TRBD2 (6 bases). Trimming shortened V by 5 bases and J by 3 bases, and 20 bases separated the two germline ends. This CDR3 is built from 16 residues. The germline CDR1 and CDR2 sequences are MDHEN and SYDVKM.

The chain carries TRBV3-1 (or the pseudogene TRBV3-2) and TRBJ1-6; TRBD1 aligns across 7 bases. Germline-derived CDR1 and CDR2 are LGHDT and YNNKEL (reference sequence). The CDR3 loop spans 13 amino acids. The J segment lost 4 bases and the V segment lost 8 bases, leaving 2 bases of the junction unmatched. The CDR3 nucleotides read TGTGCCAGCGGGGGACAGTATAATTCACCCCTCCACTTT. It specifies CASGGQYNSPLHF.

The rearrangement links TRBV5-1 to TRBJ1-1; D is perhaps TRBD1 (6 bases). V lost 0 bases to trimming and J lost 0 bases, with 9 bases between them. Germline V gene data show CDR1 as SGHRS and CDR2 as YFSETQ. The CDR3 sequence is 15 residues long. CDR3 nucleotides: TGCGCCAGCAGCTTGGAGGGGGTCATGAACACTGAAGCTTTCTTT. Its translation: CASSLEGVMNTEAFF.

This sequence joins TRBV10-2 and TRBJ2-1, with TRBD2 identical over 11 bases. Looked up from germline, CDR1 is WSHSY and CDR2 is SAAADI. The J segment lost 10 bases and the V segment lost 5 bases, leaving 7 bases of the junction unmatched. The CDR3 has 14 amino acids. For the CDR3, the DNA is TGCGCCAGCAGTCGGCCGGGACTAGCGGCAGAGCAGTTCTTC. Amino acid sequence: CASSRPGLAAEQFF.

The V and J genes are TRBV7-6 and TRBJ2-2; D perhaps matches TRBD1 (5 bases). Trimming took off 1 base at V and 5 bases at J, with 8 bases between the two ends. Germline assignment: CDR1 SGHVS and CDR2 FNYEAQ. CDR3 length: 14 residues. The CDR3 coding sequence is TGTGCCAGCAGCTTAGGGGGCTCGACCGGGGAGCTGTTTTTT. Amino acid sequence: CASSLGGSTGELFF.

V gene TRBV6-5 combines with J gene TRBJ2-2, with 8 bases that match TRBD1. Germline CDR1 is MNHEY and CDR2 is SVGAGI. The CDR3 totals 15 residues. V was pared by 4 bases and J by 5 bases, with 6 bases of the junction left unmatched. CDR3 coding DNA: TGTGCCAGCAGTTTAGACAGGGGTGGAACCGGGGAGCTGTTTTTT. Translation: CASSLDRGGTGELFF.

The chain carries TRBV12-3 or TRBV12-4 and TRBJ1-2; a weak D match, TRBD1 (6 bases). The V end lost 3 bases, the J end lost 6 bases, and 8 bases lay between the germline ends. The length of the CDR3 is 12 residues. The CDR3 bases are TGTGCCAGCAGTTTGGGGGCCCATGGCTACACCTTC. This codes for CASSLGAHGYTF.

The chain has TRBV3-1 (or the pseudogene TRBV3-2) and TRBJ2-6; D call uncertain. CDR1 and CDR2 from the germline V gene are LGHDT and YNNKEL (reference sequence). Trimming took 4 bases from V and 2 from J, leaving 6 bases between them. CDR3 length: 14 residues. This CDR3 reads CASSPYTGANVLTF. The CDR3 DNA sequence: TGTGCCAGCAGCCCCTATACTGGGGCCAACGTCCTGACTTTC.

The V gene is TRBV3-1 (or the pseudogene TRBV3-2), the J gene TRBJ1-3, with D possibly matching TRBD1 (5 bases). Trimming took off 4 bases at V and 4 bases at J, with 8 bases between the two ends. The germline CDR1 and CDR2 sequences are LGHDT and YNNKEL (reference sequence). The CDR3 runs to 13 residues. This CDR3 reads CASSPGPGNTIYF. The CDR3 DNA reads TGTGCCAGCAGCCCAGGGCCCGGAAACACCATATATTTT.

The chain links TRBV28 to TRBJ2-1; 15 positions agree with TRBD2. The J segment lost 7 bases and the V segment lost 4 bases, leaving 5 bases of the junction unmatched. The CDR3 runs 16 residues. Germline CDR1 and CDR2: MDHEN and SYDVKM. In DNA, the CDR3 is TGTGCCAGCAGTTCCGCCGGGACTAGCGGGAGGAATGAGCAGTTCTTC. It encodes CASSSAGTSGRNEQFF.

This clone occurred a few times. The CDR3 loop is CSGTGLGTEAFF. The CDR3, as DNA: TGCAGCGGTACAGGGTTGGGCACTGAAGCTTTCTTT. The chain couples TRBV29-1 to TRBJ1-1; weak D call: TRBD1 (6 bases). Trimming pared 7 bases from V and 4 bases from J, leaving 13 bases between. The germline CDR1 and CDR2 sequences are SQVTM and ANQGSEA. This CDR3 contains 12 residues.

In its sample, this clone was seen once. The chain is built from TRBV21-1 and TRBJ1-1; the DNA was not compared with TRBD1, the D call given in the table. TRBV21-1 is flagged as a pseudogene. This CDR3 spans 17 amino acids. CDR3 coding DNA: TGTGCCAGCAGCCATGGGCCACCCTTCAGTACTAACACTGAAGCTTTCTTT. Its protein product is CASSHGPPFSTNTEAFF.

This sequence joins TRBV7-2 and TRBJ2-3, with D possibly being TRBD1 (5 bases). This CDR3 is 14 amino acids long. From germline, CDR1 is SGHTA and CDR2 FQGNSA. Trimming stripped 1 base from V and 6 bases from J, with 11 bases between. CDR3 sequence reads: CASSLGGVWDTQYF. Written as DNA, the CDR3 is TGTGCCAGCAGCTTAGGGGGCGTGTGGGATACGCAGTATTTT.

The CDR3: CASSGTSGDYGYTF. The CDR3 DNA reads as TGCGCCAGCAGCGGGACATCAGGAGACTATGGCTACACCTTC. V usage is TRBV5-1 and J usage is TRBJ1-2; D is possibly TRBD1 (6 bases). Trimming left V 4 bases short and J 3 bases short, with 13 bases between. Germline CDR1 SGHRS, CDR2 YFSETQ. CDR3 length equals 14 residues.

This chain joins TRBV2 and TRBJ2-3; the D gene is possibly TRBD1 (5 bases). The germline V gene has CDR1 SNHLY and CDR2 FYNNEI. This CDR3 comprises 15 residues. Trimming took off 4 bases at V and 8 bases at J, with 19 bases between the two ends. Here the CDR3 DNA reads TGTGCCAGCAGTGTCATTGGGGCAGTCCAAGGTACGCAGTATTTT. Translation gives CASSVIGAVQGTQYF.

The genes are TRBV4-3 and TRBJ2-7; 10 bases fit TRBD2. With 1 base clipped from V and 2 bases from J, the junction kept 8 bases outside the gene matches. Germline V gene lookup returns CDR1 LGHNA and CDR2 YSLEER. The CDR3 has 17 residues. CDR3 amino acids: CASSQVIAGGGTYEQYF. CDR3 DNA sequence: TGCGCCAGCAGCCAAGTGATAGCGGGAGGCGGGACCTACGAGCAGTACTTC.

The chain carries TRBV7-2 and TRBJ2-1, with 7 bases lining up with TRBD1. V was clipped by 4 bases and J by 0 bases; unmatched bases: 6. The V gene's germline CDR1 is SGHTA and CDR2 FQGNSA. The CDR3 contains 16 residues. Here the CDR3 reads CASSSGQASSYNEQFF. The CDR3 nucleotides read TGTGCCAGCAGCTCCGGACAGGCCAGCTCCTACAATGAGCAGTTCTTC.

The chain combines TRBV7-9 with TRBJ1-5, with a weak D call TRBD1 (5 bases). From germline, CDR1 is SEHNR and CDR2 FQNEAQ (reference sequence). The CDR3 spans 18 residues. The ends were cut back, 4 bases at V and 4 bases at J, with 23 bases in the middle. As DNA, the CDR3 is TGTGCCAGCAGCTCCGCACCAGTTACAGGAAACCGAAATCAGCCCCAGCATTTT. It translates to CASSSAPVTGNRNQPQHF.

The J gene is TRBJ2-1, the V gene TRBV7-2; TRBD2 matches at 9 bases. CDR3 size: 14 residues. Losses at the gene ends were 1 base for V and 9 bases for J; bases not matched to a gene: 4. The germline V gene has CDR1 SGHTA and CDR2 FQGNSA. The CDR3 region is CASSLGYSGSEQFF. CDR3 nucleotide sequence: TGTGCCAGCAGCTTAGGTTATAGCGGGAGTGAGCAGTTCTTC.

This clone was seen once. The chain carries TRBV7-3 and TRBJ2-5, with TRBD2 matching 9 bases. V trimming: 3 bases; J trimming: 5 bases; junction bases outside the gene matches: 7. CDR3 length equals 15 residues. In germline, CDR1 is SGHTA, CDR2 FQGTGA. CDR3 loop: CASSFGNSGSETQYF. DNA of the CDR3: TGTGCCAGCAGCTTTGGTAATAGCGGGAGCGAGACCCAGTACTTC.

This chain uses TRBV3-1 (or the pseudogene TRBV3-2) with TRBJ2-7; 7 nucleotides agree with TRBD2. Germline V gene lookup returns CDR1 LGHDT and CDR2 YNNKEL (reference sequence). The CDR3 consists of 15 residues. With 3 bases clipped from V and 6 bases from J, the junction kept 11 bases outside the gene matches. CDR3 sequence: CASSQGGRILFEQYF. The DNA for the CDR3 is TGTGCCAGCAGCCAGGGAGGGAGGATACTATTCGAGCAGTACTTC.

This clone was recorded once. The chain uses TRBV28 and TRBJ2-3, with a possible D match to TRBD1 (6 bases). Germline CDR1 and CDR2: MDHEN and SYDVKM. The CDR3 loop spans 13 amino acids. V gave up 5 bases and J gave up 5 bases, with 11 bases separating them. The CDR3 sequence is CASSQGQLDTQYF. The CDR3 bases are TGTGCCAGCAGTCAGGGGCAATTAGATACGCAGTATTTT.

CDR3 in amino acids: CASKVGEGYNEQFF. CDR3 bases: TGTGCCAGTAAAGTGGGAGAGGGCTACAATGAGCAGTTCTTC. The chain has TRBV19 and TRBJ2-1; a possible D gene is TRBD2 (5 bases). The germline gives CDR1 LNHDA, CDR2 SQIVND (reference sequence). The CDR3 length is 14 residues. With 7 bases removed from V and 3 bases from J, the gap between germline ends came to 13 bases.

The chain couples TRBV28 to TRBJ2-1; 12 bases map to TRBD2. Per germline, CDR1 MDHEN and CDR2 SYDVKM. The CDR3 extends over 18 amino acids. V gave up 4 bases and J gave up 1 base; unmatched junction bases: 8. This chain's CDR3 is CASSSTGTSGFSYNEQFF. CDR3 bases: TGTGCCAGCAGTTCCACCGGGACTAGCGGGTTTTCCTACAATGAGCAGTTCTTC.

The rearrangement joins TRBV10-3 to TRBJ2-6; perhaps TRBD2 as D (6 bases). Trimming shortened V by 5 bases and J by 0 bases, and 14 bases separated the two germline ends. CDR1 is ENHRY and CDR2 is SYGVKD in the germline V gene. The CDR3 length is 17 residues. CDR3 nucleotides: TGTGCCATCAGTCGTACGGGACTGAACTCTGGGGCCAACGTCCTGACTTTC. Encoded protein: CAISRTGLNSGANVLTF.

V gene TRBV2 combines with J gene TRBJ2-1; 7 positions match TRBD2. The germline CDR1 and CDR2 sequences are SNHLY and FYNNEI. This CDR3 is 16 amino acids long. The V and J ends lost 2 bases and 4 bases, in that order; junction bases with no gene match: 8. The CDR3 sequence is CASSESTAGAYNEQFF. Written as DNA, the CDR3 is TGTGCCAGCAGTGAATCGACGGCGGGAGCTTACAATGAGCAGTTCTTC. The full variable domain, with the rest looked up from reference TRBV2 and TRBJ2-1, is EPEVTQTPSHQVTQMGQEVILRCVPISNHLYFYWYRQILGQKVEFLVSFYNNEISEKSEIFDDQFSVERPDGSNFTLKIRSTKLEDSAMYFCASSESTAGAYNEQFFGPGTRLTVL.

The chain links TRBV28 to TRBJ2-7; 10 bases are a match to TRBD2. V shed 4 bases, J shed 3 bases, and the junction held 9 bases outside the gene matches. CDR3 length: 16 amino acids. Germline CDR1 is MDHEN and CDR2 is SYDVKM. The CDR3 here is CASSSPGLARSYEQYF. In DNA form, the CDR3 reads TGTGCCAGCAGTTCGCCGGGACTAGCGAGGAGCTACGAGCAGTACTTC.

This clone has more than one count but fewer than ten. This rearrangement joins TRBV10-1 to TRBJ2-1; 16 bases match TRBD2. V lost 6 bases to trimming and J lost 13 bases; unmatched junction nucleotides: 9. Per the germline V gene, CDR1 is WNHNN and CDR2 is SYGVQD (reference sequence). This CDR3 has 15 residues. CDR3 coding DNA: TGCGCCAGCAGCCCCGGGACTAGCGGGAGGGGTTATCAGTTCTTC. Protein: CASSPGTSGRGYQFF.